Below are 22 T cell receptor beta chains sequenced from a single sample in a study of blood T cell repertoires in COVID-19. Produced via immunoSEQ multiplex PCR; TCRdb's table is partial and in-frame only. Of around 60,000 clones in the sample, around 89% were seen once. The source material was peripheral blood. These receptors were taken from a woman aged 60-75 years with COVID-19, enrolled during active disease.

The chain carries TRBV19 and TRBJ1-2, with TRBD1 identical over 9 bases. Trimming took 7 bases from V and 0 from J; bases not matched to a gene: 12. CDR1 and CDR2 from the germline V gene are LNHDA and SQIVND (reference sequence). CDR3 length equals 17 residues. CDR3 sequence (DNA): TGTGCCAGTAACCCCTGGACAGGGGAAAGGGCTAACTATGGCTACACCTTC. Amino acids: CASNPWTGERANYGYTF.

The genes are TRBV18 and TRBJ2-1; possibly TRBD2 for D (6 bases). The CDR3 has 14 residues. The V end was cut by 4 bases, the J end by 7 bases, with 14 bases between. The germline gives CDR1 KGHSH, CDR2 LQKENI. The DNA for the CDR3 is TGTGCCAGCTCACTTAGGGACTTCAGGAATGAGCAGTTCTTC. Amino acid sequence: CASSLRDFRNEQFF.

V usage is TRBV2 and J usage is TRBJ1-3; unclear D gene. V gave up 6 bases and J gave up 0 bases, with 12 bases separating them. Germline V gives CDR1 SNHLY, CDR2 FYNNEI. This CDR3 has 15 residues. DNA for the CDR3: TGTGCCAGCAGACACGGGGTTTCCTCTGGAAACACCATATATTTT. Protein product: CASRHGVSSGNTIYF.

This chain connects TRBV28 to TRBJ2-7; 7 bases align to TRBD2. The V and J ends lost 8 bases and 0 bases, in that order; junction bases with no gene match: 4. Per germline, CDR1 MDHEN and CDR2 SYDVKM. This CDR3 has 13 amino acids. CDR3 sequence (DNA): TGTGCCAGCGGGACGGGAGGCTCCTACGAGCAGTACTTC. Its translation: CASGTGGSYEQYF.

This chain joins TRBV5-5 and TRBJ2-2; D perhaps matches TRBD2 (5 bases). The ends were cut back, 4 bases at V and 3 bases at J, with 16 bases in the middle. The CDR3 sequence is 16 residues long. CDR1 SGHKS and CDR2 YYEKEE come from the germline V gene (reference sequence). In DNA, the CDR3 is TGTGCCAGCAGCCGGCGGGCCGGAGGTGACACCGGGGAGCTGTTTTTT. It translates to CASSRRAGGDTGELFF. Variable domain in full (rest from reference TRBV5-5 and TRBJ2-2): DAGVTQSPTHLIKTRGQQVTLRCSPISGHKSVSWYQQVLGQGPQFIFQYYEKEERGRGNFPDRFSARQFPNYSSELNVNALLLGDSALYLCASSRRAGGDTGELFFGEGSRLTVL.

This sequence joins TRBV6-1 and TRBJ1-1, with D possibly TRBD1 on 5 matching bases. CDR1 is MNHNS and CDR2 is SASEGT in the germline V gene. V dropped 2 bases and J dropped 2 bases, with 12 bases sitting between them. The CDR3 totals 15 residues. CDR3 coding DNA: TGTGCCAGCAGTGAAAGATGGGGGGGTAACACTGAAGCTTTCTTT. This translates into CASSERWGGNTEAFF.

The V call is TRBV9, the J call TRBJ2-2; 10 positions agree with TRBD2. Germline V gives CDR1 SGDLS, CDR2 YYNGEE. This CDR3 has 14 amino acids. The J segment lost 5 bases and the V segment lost 2 bases, leaving 0 bases of the junction unmatched. The CDR3 loop is CASSVTSGTGELFF. Written as DNA, the CDR3 is TGTGCCAGCAGCGTGACTAGCGGGACCGGGGAGCTGTTTTTT.

This chain joins TRBV30 and TRBJ1-5; D is possibly TRBD1 (6 bases). Between the trimmed V and J ends, which lost 1 base and 2 bases, there was a span of 6 bases. This CDR3 is built from 13 residues. The germline V gene encodes CDR1 GTSNPN and CDR2 SVGIG (reference sequence). The CDR3 region is CAWSDRGNQPQHF. Here the CDR3 DNA reads TGTGCCTGGAGTGACAGGGGCAATCAGCCCCAGCATTTT.

The genes are TRBV7-2 and TRBJ2-4; 11 bases agree with TRBD2. The germline CDR1 and CDR2 sequences are SGHTA and FQGNSA. The ends lost 0 bases at V and 1 base at J; junction bases unmatched: 8. The CDR3 length is 19 residues. CDR3 in amino acids: CASSLALTSGKGAKNIQYF. The CDR3 bases are TGTGCCAGCAGCTTAGCTCTGACTAGCGGGAAGGGGGCCAAAAACATTCAGTACTTC.

The chain is built from TRBV7-8 and TRBJ1-3; D might be TRBD1 (5 bases). Germline V gene data show CDR1 as SGHVS and CDR2 as FQNEAQ. This CDR3 is built from 17 residues. V shed 5 bases and J shed 2 bases, with 19 bases lying between them. The CDR3 DNA is TGTGCCAGCAGCGTTCTTTCGGGGGGTCGTGCTGGAAACACCATATATTTT. Its protein is CASSVLSGGRAGNTIYF.

The V and J genes are TRBV3-1 (or the pseudogene TRBV3-2) and TRBJ2-7, with 9 bases identical to TRBD1. V lost 4 bases, J lost 5 bases, and 9 bases stayed unmatched. Looked up from germline, CDR1 is LGHDT and CDR2 is YNNKEL (reference sequence). This CDR3 is 15 amino acids long. The CDR3 sequence: CASSPRDRVTDEQYF. CDR3 nucleotide sequence: TGTGCCAGCAGCCCCCGGGACAGGGTAACGGACGAGCAGTACTTC.

V is TRBV24-1 and J is TRBJ1-5, with 7 bases matching TRBD1. J was trimmed by 4 bases and V by 1 base; bases with no gene match: 6. The CDR3 runs 16 residues. Germline values: CDR1 KGHDR, CDR2 SFDVKD. The CDR3 spells CATSDFKTGDNQPQHF. The DNA for the CDR3 is TGTGCCACCAGTGATTTTAAAACAGGGGATAATCAGCCCCAGCATTTT.

This chain links TRBV9 with TRBJ2-2; possible D gene TRBD2, 6 bases. There are 19 residues in the CDR3. The V end lost 0 bases, the J end lost 5 bases, and 23 bases lay between the germline ends. Germline-derived CDR1 and CDR2 are SGDLS and YYNGEE. CDR3 DNA sequence: TGTGCCAGCAGCGTAGTGTCGAAGGGAGGTGGGGATGGAACCGGGGAGCTGTTTTTT. It encodes CASSVVSKGGGDGTGELFF.

This chain connects TRBV5-6 to TRBJ1-2; 7 bases agree with TRBD1. V lost 2 bases and J lost 8; bases outside the gene matches: 12. The CDR3 has 15 amino acids. The germline CDR1 and CDR2 sequences are SGHDT and YYEEEE. CDR3 region: CASSLGDRDLGGYTF. CDR3 DNA sequence: TGTGCCAGCAGCTTAGGTGACAGGGATTTGGGCGGCTACACCTTC.

The chain carries TRBV2 and TRBJ2-7; 7 bases agree with TRBD1. CDR3 length: 14 amino acids. Germline V gene sequence: CDR1 SNHLY, CDR2 FYNNEI. Trimming took 5 bases from V and 2 from J; bases not matched to a gene: 6. CDR3 coding DNA: TGTGCCAGCAGTACCACCGGGACAGCCTACGAGCAGTACTTC. It specifies CASSTTGTAYEQYF.

The chain has TRBV5-1 and TRBJ1-2; maybe TRBD1 (6 bases). In germline, CDR1 is SGHRS, CDR2 YFSETQ. This CDR3 comprises 13 residues. The V end was cut by 1 base, the J end by 7 bases, with 11 bases between. The CDR3 reads CASSLQGQVGYTF. CDR3 nucleotide sequence: TGCGCCAGCAGCTTGCAGGGGCAGGTTGGCTACACCTTC.

The V gene is TRBV5-1, the J gene TRBJ1-2; 7 bases agree with TRBD1. J gave up 3 bases and V 5 bases, and 10 bases lay outside the gene matches. The CDR3 is 15 amino acids. Germline V gene lookup returns CDR1 SGHRS and CDR2 YFSETQ. The CDR3 sequence: CASSSGGSVDYGYTF. CDR3 in DNA: TGCGCCAGCAGTTCAGGGGGATCAGTGGACTATGGCTACACCTTC.

The chain couples TRBV7-2 to TRBJ1-3; D gene unclear. Germline V gene data show CDR1 as SGHTA and CDR2 as FQGNSA. This CDR3 has 14 amino acids. The germline V and J ends were trimmed by 5 bases and 4 bases, with 12 bases remaining between them. This CDR3 is CASSAESAGNTIYF. The CDR3 DNA is TGTGCCAGCAGCGCCGAGTCCGCCGGAAACACCATATATTTT.

The rearrangement uses TRBV7-3 and TRBJ1-2; 11 nucleotides align to TRBD1. Trimming removed 0 bases from V and 4 bases from J; junction bases left unmatched: 10. Germline CDR1 and CDR2: SGHTA and FQGTGA. The length of the CDR3 is 18 residues. This CDR3 is CASSLTIGQGAGSYGYTF. The CDR3 nucleotides are TGTGCCAGCAGCTTAACGATAGGACAGGGGGCGGGAAGCTATGGCTACACCTTC.

This clone was picked up one time. A read error may account for a junction end that differs from germline. This rearrangement joins TRBV7-7 to TRBJ2-1; TRBD2 matches 13 bases. The CDR3 length is 19 residues. Germline V lookup: CDR1 SSHAT, CDR2 FNYEAQ (reference sequence). DNA of the CDR3: TGTGCTAGCAGCCCCTCCGGACTAGCGGGAGTAAGGTCCTACAATGAGCAGTTCTTC. Protein: CASSPSGLAGVRSYNEQFF.

The V and J genes are TRBV5-6 and TRBJ2-7, with a weak D call TRBD1 (5 bases). This CDR3 contains 12 residues. Germline V gene sequence: CDR1 SGHDT, CDR2 YYEEEE. Trimming removed 4 bases at V and 7 bases at J, with 12 bases between. The CDR3 DNA is TGTGCCAGCAGCCCGCGGACACAGGAGCAGTACTTC. Protein: CASSPRTQEQYF.

The J gene is TRBJ2-7, the V gene TRBV18; D is undetermined. The germline V gene has CDR1 KGHSH and CDR2 LQKENI. CDR3 length: 11 residues. V shed 2 bases and J shed 6 bases, with 5 bases lying between them. Written as DNA, the CDR3 is TGTGCCAGCTCACCAGGGCTCGAGCAGTACTTC. Translated, it gives CASSPGLEQYF.